This T cell receptor beta chain was observed in a study of blood T cell repertoires in COVID-19. About the study: From T cells, B-cell-depleted T cells, or PBMCs came the material, which was cDNA or gDNA.

As originally analysed: From reference gene primer amplification, estimates of nucleated cell counts were derived. Sequenced by immunoSEQ multiplex PCR; TCRdb stores in-frame clones only, minus some. V, J and clone size were drawn from that table, and D and trimming were deduced from the DNA. The sample includes roughly 200,000 clones, 75% to 85% seen only once; the top ten take around 6.9%. Trimming pared 4 bases from V and 2 bases from J, leaving 7 bases between. This CDR3 comprises 13 residues. Per germline, CDR1 MNHEY and CDR2 SVGAGI. The chain joins TRBV6-5 to TRBJ2-3; no reliable D call. Sequencing was done on a sample of peripheral blood. This TCR was recovered from a man in his sixties with acute or convalescent COVID-19. The CDR3 region has the DNA TGTGCCAGCAGTTTGAGGAACACAGATACGCAGTATTTT. Residues: CASSLRNTDTQYF.